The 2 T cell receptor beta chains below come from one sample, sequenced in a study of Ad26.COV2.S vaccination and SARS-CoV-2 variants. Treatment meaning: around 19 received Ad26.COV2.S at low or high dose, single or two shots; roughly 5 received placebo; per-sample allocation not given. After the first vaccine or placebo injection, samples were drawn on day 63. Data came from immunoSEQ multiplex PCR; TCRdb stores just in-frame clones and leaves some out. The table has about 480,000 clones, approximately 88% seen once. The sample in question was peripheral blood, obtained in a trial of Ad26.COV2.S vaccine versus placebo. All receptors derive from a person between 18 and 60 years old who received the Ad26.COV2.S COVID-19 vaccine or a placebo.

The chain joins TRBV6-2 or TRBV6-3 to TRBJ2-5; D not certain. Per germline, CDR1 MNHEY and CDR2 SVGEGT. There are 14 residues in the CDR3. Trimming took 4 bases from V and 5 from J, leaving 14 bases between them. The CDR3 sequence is CASSSLRRPETQYF. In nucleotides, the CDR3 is TGTGCCAGCAGTTCTTTGCGGCGGCCTGAGACCCAGTACTTC.

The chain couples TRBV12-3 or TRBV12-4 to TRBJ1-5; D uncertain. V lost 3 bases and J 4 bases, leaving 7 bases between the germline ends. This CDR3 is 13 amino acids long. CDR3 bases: TGTGCCAGCAGTTTGAGGGAGAATCAGCCCCAGCATTTT. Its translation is CASSLRENQPQHF.